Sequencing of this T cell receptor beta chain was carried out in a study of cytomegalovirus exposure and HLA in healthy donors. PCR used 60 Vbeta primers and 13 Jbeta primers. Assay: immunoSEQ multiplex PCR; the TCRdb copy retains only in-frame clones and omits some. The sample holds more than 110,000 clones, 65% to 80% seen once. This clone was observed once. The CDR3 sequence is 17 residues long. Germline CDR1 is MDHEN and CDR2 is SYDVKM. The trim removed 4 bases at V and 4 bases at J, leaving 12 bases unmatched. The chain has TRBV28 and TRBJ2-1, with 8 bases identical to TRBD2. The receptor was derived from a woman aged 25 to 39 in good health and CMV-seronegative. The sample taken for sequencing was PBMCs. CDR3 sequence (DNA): TGTGCCAGCAGTTACCCTATGGGCGGGAGGTGGTACAATGAGCAGTTCTTC. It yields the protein CASSYPMGGRWYNEQFF.